This record looks at one T cell receptor (beta chain) sequence and its context. No antigen is known for it. This specimen belongs to a study of T-cell reconstitution after alpha-beta-depleted transplantation in children. Study-level results: TCRbeta diversity was high at day 60 in some patients (a result of surviving recipient T cells and thymic progenitors). Alpha-beta T cells about two months after transplant reportedly derived from several hundred expanded graft clones.

A TCRbeta library incorporating unique molecular identifiers was prepared. A single record per CDR3 protein comes from TCRdb applying MiXCR to the PCR reads. The sample has around 670,000 distinct CDR3 sequences, 10% to 15% seen once. The CDR3 loop spans 14 amino acids. V was clipped by 3 bases and J by 4 bases; unmatched bases: 2. The germline gives CDR1 KGHSH, CDR2 LQKENI. This chain uses TRBV18 with TRBJ2-4, with 8 bases lining up with TRBD1. The sequences come from PBMCs, collected before TCRalphabeta/CD19-depleted stem cell transplant. The sequence came from a girl aged 2-10 years with congenital amegakaryocytic thrombocytopenia, due to receive a stem cell transplant. Here the CDR3 reads CASSPRTGKNIQYF. CDR3 coding DNA: TGTGCCAGCTCACCCCGGACAGGGAAAAACATTCAGTACTTC.